This T cell receptor (beta chain) stems from a study of CD8 T cells in Susac syndrome. This clonotype has just one count. Sequencing of TCR beta, carried out with a high-throughput approach, was applied to CD8+ and CD4+ T cells from the blood. Negative isolation was applied to CD8+ and CD4+ T cells, and FACS enrichment was applied to TEMRA cells. Germline CDR1 reads LNHDA; CDR2 reads SQIVND (reference sequence). The CDR3 consists of 16 residues. V lost 7 bases to trimming and J lost 2 bases, with 18 bases between them. The authors reverse transcribed roughly 0.5 to 1 ug RNA with random hexamers. Amplification of the TCR beta CDR3 was carried out by immunoSEQ multiplex PCR, which spanned a total of 54 Vbeta and 13 Jbeta segments. Using its own MiXCR run on the immunoSEQ multiplex PCR reads, TCRdb lists one record per CDR3 protein. This sample has about 120,000 distinct CDR3 sequences, with about 95% found just once.

What was sequenced was CD4+ T cells from PBMCs. The chain combines TRBV19 with TRBJ1-5; TRBD1 might be the D (6 bases). The receptor's source is a human donor in good health. The CDR3 reads CASTPGEGRGNQPQHF. The CDR3 DNA sequence: TGTGCCAGTACCCCAGGGGAGGGGCGAGGCAATCAGCCCCAGCATTTT.